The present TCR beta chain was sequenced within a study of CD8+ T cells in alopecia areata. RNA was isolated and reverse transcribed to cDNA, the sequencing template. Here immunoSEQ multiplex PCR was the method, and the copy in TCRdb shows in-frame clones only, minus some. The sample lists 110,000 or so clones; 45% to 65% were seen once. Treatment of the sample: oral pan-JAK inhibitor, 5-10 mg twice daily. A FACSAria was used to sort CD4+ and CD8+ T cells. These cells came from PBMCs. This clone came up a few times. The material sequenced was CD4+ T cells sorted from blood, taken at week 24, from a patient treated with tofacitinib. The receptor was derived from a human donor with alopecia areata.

The CDR3 nucleotides are TGTGCCAGCAGCAGCTTCGACCCGAACTATGGCTACACCTTC. Translating gives CASSSFDPNYGYTF. This chain joins TRBV5-6 and TRBJ1-2; no reliable D call. Germline-derived CDR1 and CDR2 are SGHDT and YYEEEE. V lost 4 bases, J lost 2 bases, and 12 bases lay in between. This CDR3 comprises 14 residues.